This T cell receptor beta chain was sequenced in a study of cytomegalovirus exposure and HLA in healthy donors (dated by TCRdb to the late 2010s). About the study as a whole: According to an earlier analysis of several hundred of the donors, about 179 million T cells yielded some 120 million unique TCR beta sequences and more than 250 Gb of sequence data. The study combined high-throughput TCR immunosequencing, statistical association of individual TCRs with disease status, and machine learning to predict cytomegalovirus infection status. Both class I and class II loci were covered by HLA typing, at four-digit resolution. Typing coverage differed by locus: A, B, C, DRB1 and DQB1 were typed in roughly 620-630 donors, DQA1 in about 510, DPA1 in around 600, and DPB1 in 400 to 490. A later genetic analysis took genome-wide SNP genotypes for about 65% of the 666 donors and used that subset as a discovery cohort. Roughly five DR-DQ haplotypes were treated as single units for association and clustering because of strong linkage in the cohort. An early release that covered some 640 HLA-typed donors contained about 290 gigabases of sequencing data and tens of millions of unique TCR sequences. A later analysis re-analyzed previously published TCR beta repertoires from 660 or so donors and added high-resolution HLA genotyping to study TCR occurrence patterns. The study profiled the T cell repertoires of hundreds of subjects by immunosequencing and related them to cytomegalovirus serostatus. An earlier analysis of 500 to 650 of the donors applied high-throughput TCR beta sequencing to assess whether each TCR beta V gene segment acted as functional or pseudogenic. Rather than using new phenotypic data, the later analysis identified candidate immune exposures from TCR beta sequences and from how often those sequences occurred across donors. Along with the roughly 710-subject first cohort, a separate validation cohort of over 90 different subjects was used. Of the roughly 410 genotyped donors, 81% were placed in the genetic ancestry cluster associated with self-reported Caucasian donors. On average, around 200,000 unique TCR beta nucleotide sequences were sequenced per donor among 398 genotyped donors of the cohort, with 15% to 20% of those sequences being non-productive. Every discovery cohort repertoire had been produced on one sequencing platform. The study aimed to test whether cataloging public T cell receptors could reveal signatures of past pathogen exposure. Donor age, sex, ethnicity and CMV serostatus were collected together with the repertoire data.

The germline V gene provides CDR1 SGHRS and CDR2 YFSETQ. Inclusive of the bounding cysteine and phenylalanine, the CDR3 is 15 residues long. Solely the CDR3 DNA is kept, with 45 bases framed from the first base. Compared with germline, V lacks 4 bases and J lacks 10 bases; bases without a gene match: 5. The library was made by the immunoSEQ multiplex PCR assay. For the multiplex PCR, a mixture combining 60 forward primers for TCR Vbeta segments and 13 reverse primers for TCR Jbeta segments was used. Amplification of the CDR3 region of rearranged TCR beta genes was performed with a multiplex PCR assay on genomic DNA. Amplified TCR beta libraries were sequenced as 87-base-pair reads on the Illumina HiSeq System. In the source study's methods: In a later analysis, some 80 million unique TCR beta chains were counted across the roughly 670 repertoires, and roughly 11 million of these chains were shared by at least two donors. To remove PCR and sequencing errors, raw reads were error-corrected and collapsed into unique sequences using a nearest-neighbor algorithm that merged closely related sequences. Alignment of CDR3 sequences to IMGT reference sequences was used to assign V, D and J gene segments. For a sequence to be retained, at least a six-nucleotide match to both a V gene segment and a J gene segment was required. Rearrangements were called productive when the CDR3 lacked stop codons and stayed in frame with V and J; all others were non-productive. CDR3 was defined according to IMGT convention as the region running from the second conserved V-encoded cysteine to the conserved J-encoded phenylalanine. Sequences without an unambiguous match to a single V gene segment were excluded from the earlier analysis of approximately 560 of the donors. In an earlier analysis of several hundred of the donors, V segments were called functional above 56.7% productive rearrangements and were called segregating when the between-donor standard deviation exceeded 5%. A statistical classification framework was built to diagnose cytomegalovirus status from the catalog of TCR beta chain sequences. In a later analysis, TCR nucleotide sequences were compared against IMGT/GENE-DB human TR gene sequences so that V and J genes could be assigned. Using the TCRdist pipeline, a later analysis assigned CDR3 sequences along with most-parsimonious VDJ recombination scenarios. A later analysis defined each TCR beta chain by its CDR3 amino acid sequence plus V-gene family, and excluded reads lacking a unique V-gene family. As a way to deal with suspected cross-contamination and a sequencing artifact, a later analysis dropped roughly 600 nucleotide sequences that were highly shared and had low generation probability. A later analysis calculated a clonal expansion index for each public chain from normalized within-repertoire ranks of inferred template counts. In a later analysis, generation probabilities were computed using a VDJ recombination model fitted to out-of-frame rearrangements, and the results were checked against IGoR. Hypergeometric tests were used in a later analysis to score TCR-TCR, TCR-HLA and TCR-CMV co-occurrence, with a repertoire-size bias correction applied to the TCR pairs. False discovery rates were estimated in a later analysis by permuting HLA or CMV assignments 20 times. In a later analysis, co-occurring TCRs were grouped using DBSCAN, and TCRdist sequence similarity was added for clustering within HLA-allele-positive subsets. Repertoires with fewer than 30,000 or more than 120,000 public chains were left out of co-occurrence clustering, as were five repertoires with anomalous nucleotide sharing. TCRdb obtained this table from immuneACCESS and retained in-frame rearrangements with V and J assigned. These tables miss some clones; where compared with another copy, unresolved V genes account for less than half of the shortfall, and the remainder is unexplained. V and J calls and clone size are those listed in that table; D and trimming were worked out from the DNA. The sample table contains approximately 120,000 clones; only one count was recorded for roughly 80% of them. The ten largest clones take up 0.95% to 1.5% of the sample.

The cohort was made up of roughly 670 healthy bone marrow donors. All cohort members were sampled while nominally healthy, although unrecorded immune exposures were likely present. The donor was CMV seronegative and belonged to the group of around 400 seronegative cohort members. Every donor gave a peripheral blood sample, and the peripheral blood mononuclear cells from that sample were used for TCR beta sequencing. Genomic DNA extraction from the blood cell samples was performed with the Qiagen DNeasy Blood Extraction Kit. In this sample, this clone turned up a few times. The specificity of this receptor is unknown. Base qualities are not at hand, and no much larger clone is one base apart. Study-wide findings and limitations: HLA typing was unavailable for some donors at each locus, so association tests used only the typed subset. In an earlier analysis of about 600 of the donors, most TCR beta V segments appeared in productive rearrangements about 87% or about 30% of the time, broadly matching IMGT annotations. Correlated functional status among segregating V segments might be attributable to linkage disequilibrium, but an unknown experimental factor could not be ruled out. This cohort had only TCR beta chains sequenced, and the lack of alpha or paired-chain data limited which features could be detected. A later analysis found that HLA-associated TCR beta chains were more clonally expanded and had lower generation probabilities than equally common non-associated chains. Specific HLA alleles were associated with over 15,000 TCR beta sequences at a false discovery rate of 0.05 in a later analysis. In a later genetic analysis, fewer N-insertions in productive TCRs were reported among donors in an Asian-associated ancestry cluster than the roughly 700-donor mean. Assigning TCR associations to individual alleles was difficult when HLA alleles, especially DR and DQ, strongly co-occurred. The only immune exposure information available for the cohort was CMV serostatus. Because the 87-base-pair reads could not distinguish some IMGT-functional V segments, including TRBV6-2 and TRBV6-3, those segments were excluded. An association between a missense DCLRE1C variant and V-gene and J-gene trimming of TCR beta chains was found in a later genetic analysis and replicated in an independent cohort. Some 16 rarely observed V segments, including chromosome 9 orphons, were excluded from the earlier analysis of a few hundred of the donors because counts were too low. Sequencing depth was assumed to be roughly uniform across donors in the presence/absence analyses, though that assumption may not hold. Several of the top co-occurrence clusters appeared to be linked to parvovirus B19, influenza, CMV and Epstein-Barr virus, according to a later analysis. A further reported finding was that TCR beta sequences accurately predicted the HLA-A and HLA-B alleles for most subjects in the first cohort. Most TCR sequences were seen in very few donors, while some public TCRs were found in many individuals. According to a later analysis, TCR association rates differed among HLA loci, with DRB1 alleles showing the most associated TCRs and HLA-C alleles showing the fewest. In a later analysis, most CMV-associated TCR beta chains were found to appear HLA-restricted, with HLA associations seemingly driven largely by CMV exposure. The authors suggested that the approach could potentially be extended to other disease states and immunological phenotypes. In vitro tests confirmed that a few of the cytomegalovirus-associated TCR beta chains recognize cytomegalovirus antigens. A total of 164 TCR beta chains were listed by the study as associated with cytomegalovirus. In both the original and validation cohorts, the classifier was reported to diagnose cytomegalovirus status with high specificity and sensitivity. A group of highly shared sequence variants was considered likely to be a technical artifact of the sequencing pipeline.

This clonotype was sampled from a man over 45 in good health and CMV-seronegative. The specimen was PBMCs. This receptor chain uses TRBV5-1 and TRBJ2-1, with 16 junctional bases fitting TRBD2. The CDR3: CASSTGTSGGEEQFF. The DNA sequence reads TGCGCCAGCAGCACGGGGACTAGCGGGGGGGAGGAGCAGTTCTTC.